The 15 T cell receptor beta chains below all came from one sample that was sequenced in a study of human T cells and chemical hapten exposure. TCRdb itself ran the RACE reads through MiXCR, one entry per CDR3 protein. This sample has about 160,000 distinct CDR3 sequences, with about 30% found just once. Time point given: patch test 3, about 24 weeks after DPC sensitization. This sample's treatment: therapeutic diphenylcyclopropenone sensitization with weekly scalp DPC. The source was whole blood, collected in connection with sensitization to the hapten diphenylcyclopropenone (DPC). The receptors were sampled from a woman aged 18 to 35 with alopecia areata. Some clones in this sample may be carry-over from other donors' samples.

The rearrangement joins TRBV19 to TRBJ1-5, with TRBD1 identical over 7 bases. Germline lookup yields CDR1 LNHDA and CDR2 SQIVND (reference sequence). Trimming took 7 bases from V and 4 from J; bases not matched to a gene: 10. The CDR3 runs 15 residues. The CDR3 sequence: CASKWRQGGNQPQHF. The CDR3, as DNA: TGTGCCAGTAAGTGGAGACAGGGTGGTAATCAGCCCCAGCATTTT. The variable domain in full, completed from reference TRBV19 and TRBJ1-5, reads DGGITQSPKYLFRKEGQNVTLSCEQNLNHDAMYWYRQDPGQGLRLIYYSQIVNDFQKGDIAEGYSVSREKKESFPLTVTSAQKNPTAFYLCASKWRQGGNQPQHFGDGTRLSIL.

This clonotype was seen a few times. The V gene is TRBV29-1, the J gene TRBJ1-1, with TRBD1 matching over 9 bases. V lost 0 bases, J lost 3 bases, and 17 bases stayed unmatched. Germline lookup yields CDR1 SQVTM and CDR2 ANQGSEA. The CDR3 totals 19 residues. CDR3 coding DNA: TGCAGCGTTGAAGACCTTTCAGGCGACAGGGGGATTGGAGACACTGAAGCTTTCTTT. It is translated as CSVEDLSGDRGIGDTEAFF.

V is TRBV4-3 and J is TRBJ2-1, with 8 bases aligning to TRBD1. Germline V gene sequence: CDR1 LGHNA, CDR2 YSLEER. The CDR3 consists of 15 residues. V lost 4 bases to trimming and J lost 3 bases; unmatched junction nucleotides: 5. CDR3 nucleotides: TGCGCCAGCAGCCCCGGACAGGGATTCTACAATGAGCAGTTCTTC. Amino acid sequence: CASSPGQGFYNEQFF.

This clonotype was detected only a few times. V gene TRBV9 combines with J gene TRBJ2-5; TRBD1 might be the D (6 bases). Germline CDR1 is SGDLS and CDR2 is YYNGEE. This CDR3 contains 15 residues. V was clipped by 3 bases and J by 1 base, with 13 bases between them. In DNA form, the CDR3 reads TGTGCCAGCAGCGCACTCCCGACAGGCCAAGAGACCCAGTACTTC. Encoded protein: CASSALPTGQETQYF.

The chain carries TRBV6-5 and TRBJ2-3, with 9 bases lining up with TRBD2. Trimming removed 4 bases from V and 1 base from J; junction bases left unmatched: 3. The CDR3 contains 15 residues. Germline V gene lookup returns CDR1 MNHEY and CDR2 SVGAGI. CDR3 nucleotides: TGTGCCAGCAGTTCCCCTAGCGGGGGCACAGATACGCAGTATTTT. This sequence encodes CASSSPSGGTDTQYF.

This clonotype was seen a handful of times. The chain couples TRBV2 to TRBJ1-2; D gene uncertain. Trimming pared 1 base from V and 4 bases from J, leaving 10 bases between. The CDR3 consists of 14 residues. Per the germline V gene, CDR1 is SNHLY and CDR2 is FYNNEI. This CDR3 reads CASSEDSHFYGYTF. Written as DNA, the CDR3 is TGTGCCAGCAGTGAAGACAGCCACTTCTATGGCTACACCTTC.

This clonotype showed up just once. The CDR3 coding sequence is TGCGCCAGCAGCACAGGGTCCGAAGCTTTCTTT. It translates to CASSTGSEAFF. This chain links TRBV10-2 with TRBJ1-1; the D gene is possibly TRBD1 (6 bases). Trimming took 6 bases from V and 8 from J, leaving 10 bases between them. The CDR3 contains 11 residues. Germline V CDR1 and CDR2: WSHSY, SAAADI.

This clonotype was observed a handful of times. The V and J genes are TRBV4-3 and TRBJ1-2; tentative D call: TRBD1 (6 bases). The CDR3 runs to 15 residues. From germline, CDR1 is LGHNA and CDR2 YSLEER. Trimming took 1 base from V and 4 from J, leaving 13 bases between them. The CDR3 reads CASSQVPGASYGYTF. The CDR3 DNA reads as TGCGCCAGCAGCCAAGTACCGGGGGCTAGCTATGGCTACACCTTC.

The chain recombines TRBV13 with TRBJ2-7; D gene unclear. Germline V gives CDR1 PRHDT, CDR2 FYEKMQ (reference sequence). The CDR3 sequence is 14 residues long. V was shortened by 3 bases and J by 9 bases, with 18 bases between the two germline ends. The CDR3, as DNA: TGTGCCAGCAGCTTCAGGTTCAACATAAAATGGCAGTACTTC. The encoded protein is CASSFRFNIKWQYF.

This clonotype was seen many times. The rearrangement uses TRBV29-1 and TRBJ1-1; the D gene is possibly TRBD1 (5 bases). Trimming stripped 6 bases from V and 7 bases from J, with 12 bases between. The germline V gene has CDR1 SQVTM and CDR2 ANQGSEA. The CDR3 sequence is 11 residues long. The CDR3 is CSVWDPGEAFF. CDR3 DNA sequence: TGCAGCGTCTGGGACCCTGGTGAAGCTTTCTTT. Combining the CDR3 with reference TRBV29-1 and TRBJ1-1 gives the whole variable domain SAVISQKPSRDICQRGTSLTIQCQVDSQVTMMFWYRQQPGQSLTLIATANQGSEATYESGFVIDKFPISRPNLTFSTLTVSNMSPEDSSIYLCSVWDPGEAFFGQGTRLTVV.

There are a few counts of this clonotype. V is TRBV11-1 and J is TRBJ2-1; D is possibly TRBD2 (6 bases). Germline CDR1 SGHAT, CDR2 FQDESV (reference sequence). Between the trimmed V and J ends, which lost 2 bases and 7 bases, there was a span of 12 bases. This CDR3 is built from 14 residues. The CDR3 region has the DNA TGTGCCAGCAGCTTATCGGCAGGAGGGAATGAGCAGTTCTTC. This gives the protein CASSLSAGGNEQFF.

The table lists this clonotype with many counts. The V gene is TRBV29-1, the J gene TRBJ2-3; D gene ambiguous. The CDR3 loop spans 14 amino acids. CDR1 is SQVTM, CDR2 ANQGSEA, per germline. V gave up 0 bases and J gave up 4 bases, with 11 bases separating them. CDR3 residues: CSVEDRRRSDTQYF. In nucleotides, the CDR3 is TGCAGCGTTGAAGATCGTCGCCGGTCAGATACGCAGTATTTT.

The rearrangement links TRBV27 to TRBJ2-7; maybe TRBD1 (5 bases). CDR1 is MNHEY, CDR2 SMNVEV, per germline (reference sequence). With 1 base removed from V and 4 bases from J, the gap between germline ends came to 14 bases. The CDR3 totals 15 residues. DNA of the CDR3: TGTGCCAGCAGTTTATACCCCTTTACAGGATACGAGCAGTACTTC. Translated: CASSLYPFTGYEQYF.

This clonotype was seen ten or more times. The rearrangement uses TRBV7-6 and TRBJ2-7, with D tentatively TRBD1 or TRBD2 (5 bases each). The CDR3 loop spans 14 amino acids. Germline lookup yields CDR1 SGHVS and CDR2 FNYEAQ. The V and J ends lost 2 bases and 1 base respectively, with 9 bases between them. CDR3 sequence (DNA): TGTGCCAGCAGCTTATACGGGGCATCCTACGAGCAGTACTTC. It is translated as CASSLYGASYEQYF. Filled out from reference TRBV7-6 and TRBJ2-7, the complete variable domain reads GAGVSQSPRYKVTKRGQDVALRCDPISGHVSLYWYRQALGQGPEFLTYFNYEAQQDKSGLPNDRFSAERPEGSISTLTIQRTEQRDSAMYRCASSLYGASYEQYFGPGTRLTVT.

The V call is TRBV21-1, the J call TRBJ2-7; the DNA was not used to check the table's D call, TRBD1. TRBV21-1 is reported as a pseudogene. The CDR3 is made up of 13 amino acids. CDR3 protein: CASSKGDRSEQYF. Here the CDR3 DNA reads TGTGCCAGCAGCAAAGGGGACAGGTCCGAGCAGTACTTC.